This T cell receptor beta chain was sequenced for a study of T-cell reconstitution after alpha-beta-depleted transplantation in children. The V gene end was trimmed by 2 bases and the J gene end by 6 bases; junction bases not matched to a gene: 10. The germline gives CDR1 MNHEY, CDR2 SMNVEV (reference sequence). This CDR3 has 16 residues. Using unique molecular identifiers, the investigators prepared the TCRbeta library. MiXCR, applied by TCRdb to the PCR reads, yields one record per CDR3 protein. Of 500,000 to 600,000 distinct CDR3 sequences in the sample, 30% to 35% were seen once. This TCR was recovered from a human donor who donated a stem cell graft to a child with aplastic anemia. This rearrangement joins TRBV27 to TRBJ2-3, with 8 bases matching TRBD2. Sequences were derived from PBMCs from the stem cell graft donor, sampled from the stem cell graft. As DNA, the CDR3 is TGTGCCAGCAGTTTAGTCTACCCGGGAGGGCTGGATACGCAGTATTTT. It yields the protein CASSLVYPGGLDTQYF.